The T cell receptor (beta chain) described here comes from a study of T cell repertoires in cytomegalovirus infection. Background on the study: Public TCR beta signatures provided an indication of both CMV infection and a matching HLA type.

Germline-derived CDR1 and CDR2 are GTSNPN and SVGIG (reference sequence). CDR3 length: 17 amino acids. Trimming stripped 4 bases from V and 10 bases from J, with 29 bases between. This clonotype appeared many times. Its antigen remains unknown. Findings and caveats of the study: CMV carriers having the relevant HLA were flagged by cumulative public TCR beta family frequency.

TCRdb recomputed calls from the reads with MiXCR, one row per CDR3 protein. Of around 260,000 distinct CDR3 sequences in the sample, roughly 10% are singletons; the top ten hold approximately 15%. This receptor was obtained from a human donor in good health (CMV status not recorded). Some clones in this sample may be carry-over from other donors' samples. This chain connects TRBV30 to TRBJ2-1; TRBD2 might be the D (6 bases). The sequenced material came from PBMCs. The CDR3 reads CAWINPGTPERKLEQFF. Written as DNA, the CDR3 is TGTGCCTGGATAAATCCCGGGACTCCTGAGCGAAAATTAGAGCAGTTCTTC.